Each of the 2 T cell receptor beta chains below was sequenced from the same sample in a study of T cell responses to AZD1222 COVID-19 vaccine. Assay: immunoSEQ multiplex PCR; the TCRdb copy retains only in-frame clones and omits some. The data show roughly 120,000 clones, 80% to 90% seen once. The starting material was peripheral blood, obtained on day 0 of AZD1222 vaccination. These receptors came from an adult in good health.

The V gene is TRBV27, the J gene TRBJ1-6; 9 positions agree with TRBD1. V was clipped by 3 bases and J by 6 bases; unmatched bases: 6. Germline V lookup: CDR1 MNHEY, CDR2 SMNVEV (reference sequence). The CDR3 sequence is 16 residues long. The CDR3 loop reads CASSFGTGISNSPLHF. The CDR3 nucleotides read TGTGCCAGCAGTTTCGGGACAGGGATCAGTAATTCACCCCTCCACTTT.

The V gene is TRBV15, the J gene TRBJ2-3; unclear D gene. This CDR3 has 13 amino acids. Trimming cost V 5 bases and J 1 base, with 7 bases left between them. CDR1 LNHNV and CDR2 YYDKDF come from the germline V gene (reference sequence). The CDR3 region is CATSAGGTDTQYF. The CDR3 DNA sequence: TGTGCCACCAGCGCCGGAGGCACAGATACGCAGTATTTT.